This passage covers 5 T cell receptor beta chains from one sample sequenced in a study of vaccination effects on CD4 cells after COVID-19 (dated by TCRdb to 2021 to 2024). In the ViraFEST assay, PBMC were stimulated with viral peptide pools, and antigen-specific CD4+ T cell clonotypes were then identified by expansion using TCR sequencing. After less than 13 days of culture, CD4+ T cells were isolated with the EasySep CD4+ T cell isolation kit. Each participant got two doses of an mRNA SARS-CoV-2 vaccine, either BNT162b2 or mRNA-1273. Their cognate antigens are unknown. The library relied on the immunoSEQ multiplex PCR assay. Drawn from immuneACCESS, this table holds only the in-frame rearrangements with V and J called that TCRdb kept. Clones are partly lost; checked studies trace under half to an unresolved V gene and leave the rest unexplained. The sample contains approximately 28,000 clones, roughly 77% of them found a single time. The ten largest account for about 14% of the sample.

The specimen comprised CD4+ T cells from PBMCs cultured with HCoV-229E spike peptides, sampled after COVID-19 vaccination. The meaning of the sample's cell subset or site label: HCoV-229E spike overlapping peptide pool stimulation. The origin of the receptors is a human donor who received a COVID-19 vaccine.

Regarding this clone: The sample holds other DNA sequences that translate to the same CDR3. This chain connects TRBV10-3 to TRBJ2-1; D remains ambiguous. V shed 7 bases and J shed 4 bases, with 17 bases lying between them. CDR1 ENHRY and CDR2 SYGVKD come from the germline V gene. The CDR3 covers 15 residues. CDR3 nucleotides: TGTGCCATCATGCCCTCAGGCGGCGGTTACAATGAGCAGTTCTTC. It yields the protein CAIMPSGGGYNEQFF.

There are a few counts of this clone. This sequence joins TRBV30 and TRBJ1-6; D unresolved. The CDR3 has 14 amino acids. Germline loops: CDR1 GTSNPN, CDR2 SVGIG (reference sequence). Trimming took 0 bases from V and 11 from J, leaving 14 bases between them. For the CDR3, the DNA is TGTGCCTGGAGTGTACTTGGGGTTGACGCACCCCTCCACTTT. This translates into CAWSVLGVDAPLHF.

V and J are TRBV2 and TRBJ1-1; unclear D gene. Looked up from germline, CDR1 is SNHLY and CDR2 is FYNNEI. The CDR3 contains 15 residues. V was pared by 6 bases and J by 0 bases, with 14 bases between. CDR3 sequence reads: CASRERGSMNTEAFF. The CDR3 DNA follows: TGTGCCAGCAGGGAACGCGGGTCAATGAACACTGAAGCTTTCTTT.

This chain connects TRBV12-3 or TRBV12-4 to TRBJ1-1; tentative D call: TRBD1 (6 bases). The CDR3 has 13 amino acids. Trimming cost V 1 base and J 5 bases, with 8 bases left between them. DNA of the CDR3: TGTGCCAGCAGTTTAGGGCAGGGGACTGAAGCTTTCTTT. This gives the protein CASSLGQGTEAFF.

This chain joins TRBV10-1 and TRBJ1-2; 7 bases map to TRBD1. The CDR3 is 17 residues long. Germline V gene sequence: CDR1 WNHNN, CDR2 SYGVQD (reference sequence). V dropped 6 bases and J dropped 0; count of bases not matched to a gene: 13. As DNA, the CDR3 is TGCGCCAGCAGGATAGACACAGGGGCACGCGCTAACTATGGCTACACCTTC. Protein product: CASRIDTGARANYGYTF.